This TCR beta chain came from a study of shared clonotypes between healthy human individuals. Generated by immunoSEQ multiplex PCR, the TCRdb table keeps only in-frame clones and is missing some. Of 2 million to 2.5 million clones listed, approximately 93% are singletons. Germline-derived CDR1 and CDR2 are SGHVS and FNYEAQ. The CDR3 is 17 residues long. The trim removed 4 bases at V and 0 bases at J, leaving 7 bases unmatched. Points from the study as a whole: When naive CD4 clonotypes were compared across a few donors, 4% to 5.5% were shared.

Points on this clone: Its antigen is not identified.

The chain joins TRBV7-6 to TRBJ1-4, with TRBD1 matching 8 bases. Sequencing was performed on naive CD4+ T cells from PBMCs. Sample subset: CD45RA+ positively selected. The receptor was isolated from a man between 18 and 35 years old in good health. Some clones in this sample may be carry-over from other donors' samples. The CDR3 DNA is TGTGCCAGCAGCTCCGGACAGGGTTGGGCAACTAATGAAAAACTGTTTTTT. Protein product: CASSSGQGWATNEKLFF. The full variable domain, completed using reference TRBV7-6 and TRBJ1-4, is GAGVSQSPRYKVTKRGQDVALRCDPISGHVSLYWYRQALGQGPEFLTYFNYEAQQDKSGLPNDRFSAERPEGSISTLTIQRTEQRDSAMYRCASSSGQGWATNEKLFFGSGTQLSVL.